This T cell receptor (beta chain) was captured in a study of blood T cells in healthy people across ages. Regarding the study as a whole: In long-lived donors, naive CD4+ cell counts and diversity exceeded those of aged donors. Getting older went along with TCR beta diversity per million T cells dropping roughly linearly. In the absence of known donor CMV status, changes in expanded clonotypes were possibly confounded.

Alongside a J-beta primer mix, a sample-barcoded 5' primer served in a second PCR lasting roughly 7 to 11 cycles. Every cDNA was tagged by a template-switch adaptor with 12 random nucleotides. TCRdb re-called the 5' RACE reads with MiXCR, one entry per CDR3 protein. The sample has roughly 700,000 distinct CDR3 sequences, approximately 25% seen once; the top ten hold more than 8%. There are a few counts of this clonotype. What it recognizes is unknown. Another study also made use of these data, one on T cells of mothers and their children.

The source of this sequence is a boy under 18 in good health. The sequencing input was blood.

Here the CDR3 reads CASSHGGATNEKLFF. The CDR3 coding sequence is TGTGCCAGCAGCCACGGGGGGGCAACTAATGAAAAACTGTTTTTT. The V call is TRBV7-6, the J call TRBJ1-4; possible D gene TRBD1, 5 bases. V was pared by 5 bases and J by 0 bases, with 10 bases between. Germline CDR1 is SGHVS and CDR2 is FNYEAQ. The CDR3 consists of 15 residues.